A selection of T cell receptor beta chains follows, all from one sample in a study of cytomegalovirus exposure and HLA in healthy donors. TCRdb keeps only in-frame clones here, not all; method: immunoSEQ multiplex PCR. The data hold under 85,000 clones, with under 85% observed a single time. What was sequenced was PBMCs. These receptors all come from a woman in her thirties or forties in good health and CMV-seropositive. Each CDR3 is given with its conserved first and last residue. D genes are given only for firm matches. Some rows mark clone size as missing; the rest say once, few, many or name a class of expanded clone.

CDR3 DNA	CDR3 protein	D gene	clone size	V gene	J gene
TGCAGCGTTGCGGTGTCACTTGATTACGAGCAGTACTTC	CSVAVSLDYEQYF	-	-	TRBV29-1	TRBJ2-7
TGCGCCAGCAGCCTAGACAGGGGCTACGAGCAGTACTTC	CASSLDRGYEQYF	TRBD1	-	TRBV5-1	TRBJ2-7
TGTGCCAGCGGTCGACAGGGGGATAGGGGCTACACCTTC	CASGRQGDRGYTF	TRBD1	-	TRBV28	TRBJ1-2
TGTGCCACCAGCAGCACACGCAGGGTCTTGGATACGCAGTATTTT	CATSSTRRVLDTQYF	-	-	TRBV15	TRBJ2-3
TGTGCCAGCAGCTTGGGACTCACAGATACGCAGTATTTT	CASSLGLTDTQYF	-	few	TRBV5-6	TRBJ2-3
TGTGCCAGCTCACCACTCCGGGACAGCACCCTCTACGAGCAGTACTTC	CASSPLRDSTLYEQYF	TRBD1	-	TRBV18	TRBJ2-7
TGTGCCTGGATAGCCAGGGACAGGGTCATCGGGGAGCTGTTTTTT	CAWIARDRVIGELFF	TRBD1	few	TRBV30	TRBJ2-2
TGTGCCAGCAGTGAAAGGGAGGTTGGAAACACCATATATTTT	CASSEREVGNTIYF	-	-	TRBV2	TRBJ1-3
TGTGCCAGCAGTTTATCGTCCAGGGGGCGCGAGCAGTACTTC	CASSLSSRGREQYF	TRBD1	-	TRBV28	TRBJ2-7
TGTGCCAGCTCACCCTCTCAGGGGAAGGATCAGCCCCAGCATTTT	CASSPSQGKDQPQHF	-	-	TRBV18	TRBJ1-5
TGCGCCAGCAGCTTGGCCGTCGGGACAAAAACTGAAGCTTTCTTT	CASSLAVGTKTEAFF	-	once	TRBV5-1	TRBJ1-1
TGCAGCAGTTCCGCGGGGACCGCTTTTGGCTACACCTTC	CSSSAGTAFGYTF	-	-	TRBV29-1	TRBJ1-2
TGTGCCAGCAGCCCCGGGACTAGCGGGGACAATGAGCAGTTCTTC	CASSPGTSGDNEQFF	TRBD2	-	TRBV4-2	TRBJ2-1
TGTGCCAGCACCACGAGCGGGAGGGCCCAGAACACCGGGGAGCTGTTTTTT	CASTTSGRAQNTGELFF	TRBD2	-	TRBV7-9	TRBJ2-2
TGCGCCAGCAGCTTGGATGCAGTTTTTGCTGAGCAGTTCTTC	CASSLDAVFAEQFF	-	-	TRBV5-1	TRBJ2-1
TGTGCCAGCAGCTCGGGACTACCCAGCACAGATACGCAGTATTTT	CASSSGLPSTDTQYF	TRBD2	-	TRBV7-2	TRBJ2-3
TGCGCCAGTGCCTGGAGGGGGGGTGACTATGGCTACACCTTC	CASAWRGGDYGYTF	-	-	TRBV4-1	TRBJ1-2
TGCAGCGTTGAAAACCCCCCCGGCTTCCAGCGGAGCTCCTACAATGAGCAGTTCTTC	CSVENPPGFQRSSYNEQFF	-	-	TRBV29-1	TRBJ2-1
TGTGCCAGCAGTGGGGCTAGCGGGGTCCGCTCCTACAATGAGCAGTTCTTC	CASSGASGVRSYNEQFF	TRBD2	-	TRBV2	TRBJ2-1
TGTGCCAGCAGCCCCTACAGCGGGAGAGATAATGAGCAGTTCTTC	CASSPYSGRDNEQFF	TRBD2	-	TRBV9	TRBJ2-1
TGTGCCAGCAGCCCCCTTCCTCAGACAGGGGTCGGGGGAGGTGGCTACACCTTC	CASSPLPQTGVGGGGYTF	TRBD1	-	TRBV7-2	TRBJ1-2
TGTGCCAGCTCACCAAAACAGGGGGCGGCCTCCTACGAGCAGTACTTC	CASSPKQGAASYEQYF	TRBD1	-	TRBV18	TRBJ2-7
TGTGCCAGCAGCTTCCCGCCGCGGAGAATGAACACTGAAGCTTTCTTT	CASSFPPRRMNTEAFF	-	-	TRBV7-6	TRBJ1-1
TGTGCCAGCAGCGTAGTGGGGGCAACTAAAGCTTTCTTT	CASSVVGATKAFF	-	-	TRBV9	TRBJ1-1
TGCGCCAGCAGCTTGCTAGCAGTGGAAAATGAGCAGTTCTTC	CASSLLAVENEQFF	-	-	TRBV5-1	TRBJ2-1
TGTGCCAGCTCACTGGGACAGGCGAACACCGGGGAGCTGTTTTTT	CASSLGQANTGELFF	TRBD1	-	TRBV18	TRBJ2-2
TGCGCCAGCAGTCAATCGATAGAATTGGAGCAGTTCTTC	CASSQSIELEQFF	-	-	TRBV23-1	TRBJ2-1
TGTGCCAGCAGTGCGGGAGTAGGTGGAAACACCATATATTTT	CASSAGVGGNTIYF	-	-	TRBV6-1	TRBJ1-3
TGTGCCACCAGCGACCGTTCGACAGGGGGCTCAGTTACTGGGGCCAACGTCCTGACTTTC	CATSDRSTGGSVTGANVLTF	TRBD1	-	TRBV15	TRBJ2-6
TGTGCCAGTAGTACGGCCACGACTAGGGGCGAGCAGTACTTC	CASSTATTRGEQYF	-	-	TRBV19	TRBJ2-7
TGCGCCAGCAGCTTGGAATTAGGGGCGATCTCTGGAAACACCATATATTTT	CASSLELGAISGNTIYF	-	-	TRBV5-1	TRBJ1-3
TGTGCCAGCAAGGAGGGGCCATCCTACAATGAGCAGTTCTTC	CASKEGPSYNEQFF	-	-	TRBV6-1	TRBJ2-1
TGCAGCGTTGGAGGAGGTGGAGAGACCCAGTACTTC	CSVGGGGETQYF	-	-	TRBV29-1	TRBJ2-5
TGTGCCAGCAGTGGCGGCAGAATCACTTACTCTGGGGCCAACGTCCTGACTTTC	CASSGGRITYSGANVLTF	-	-	TRBV2	TRBJ2-6
TGTGCCAGCAGCTTAGTCGCAAGGAGTTCGGTCACAGATACGCAGTATTTT	CASSLVARSSVTDTQYF	-	-	TRBV7-2	TRBJ2-3
TGTGCCAGCAGCGTAGCGGGAGGAACCTACTACGAGCAGTACTTC	CASSVAGGTYYEQYF	TRBD2	-	TRBV9	TRBJ2-7
TGCAGCGCTTCCCGGACAGGGAGGGACGAGCAGTACTTC	CSASRTGRDEQYF	-	-	TRBV29-1	TRBJ2-7